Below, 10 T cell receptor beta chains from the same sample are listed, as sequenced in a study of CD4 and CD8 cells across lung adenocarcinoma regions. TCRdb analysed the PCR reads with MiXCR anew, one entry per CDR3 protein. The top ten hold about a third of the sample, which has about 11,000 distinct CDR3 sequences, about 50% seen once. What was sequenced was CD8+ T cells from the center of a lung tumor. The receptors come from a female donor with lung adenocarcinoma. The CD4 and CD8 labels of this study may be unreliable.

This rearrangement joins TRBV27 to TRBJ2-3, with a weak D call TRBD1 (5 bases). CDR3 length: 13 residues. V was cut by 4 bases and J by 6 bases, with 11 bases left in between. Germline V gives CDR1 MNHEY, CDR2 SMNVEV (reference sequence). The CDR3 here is CASSWGSPDTQYF. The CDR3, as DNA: TGTGCCAGCAGTTGGGGCAGCCCCGATACGCAGTATTTT.

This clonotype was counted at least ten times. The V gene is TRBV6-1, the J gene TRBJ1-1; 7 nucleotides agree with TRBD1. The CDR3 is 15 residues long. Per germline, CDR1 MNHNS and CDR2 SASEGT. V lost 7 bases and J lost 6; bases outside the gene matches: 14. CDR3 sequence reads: CASTARIQGFAEAFF. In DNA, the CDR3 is TGTGCCAGCACTGCACGGATACAGGGGTTCGCTGAAGCTTTCTTT.

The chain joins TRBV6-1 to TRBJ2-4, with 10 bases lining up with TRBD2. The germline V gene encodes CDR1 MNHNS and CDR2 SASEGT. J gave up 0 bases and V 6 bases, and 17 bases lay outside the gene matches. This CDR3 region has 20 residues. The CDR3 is CASRGVSGRAFLLAKNIQYF. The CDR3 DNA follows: TGTGCCAGCAGAGGAGTAAGCGGGAGGGCCTTTTTATTAGCCAAAAACATTCAGTACTTC.

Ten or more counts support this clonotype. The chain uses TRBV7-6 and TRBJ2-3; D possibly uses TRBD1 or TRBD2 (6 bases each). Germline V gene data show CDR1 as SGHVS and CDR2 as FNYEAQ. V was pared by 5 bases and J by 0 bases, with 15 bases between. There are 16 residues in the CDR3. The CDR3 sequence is CASSPGWGASTDTQYF. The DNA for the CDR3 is TGTGCCAGCAGCCCTGGGTGGGGGGCCAGCACAGATACGCAGTATTTT.

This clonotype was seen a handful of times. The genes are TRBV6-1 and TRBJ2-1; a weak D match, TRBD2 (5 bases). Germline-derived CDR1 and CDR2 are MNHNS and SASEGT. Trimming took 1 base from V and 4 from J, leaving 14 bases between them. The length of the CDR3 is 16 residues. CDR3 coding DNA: TGTGCCAGCAGTGAAGGTTTGGTTCGAGGGTACAATGAGCAGTTCTTC. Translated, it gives CASSEGLVRGYNEQFF.

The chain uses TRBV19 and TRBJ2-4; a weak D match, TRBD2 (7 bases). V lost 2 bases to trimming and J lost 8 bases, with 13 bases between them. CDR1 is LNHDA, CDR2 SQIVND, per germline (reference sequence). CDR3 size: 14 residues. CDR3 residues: CASSISTGRDIQYF. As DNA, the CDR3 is TGTGCCAGTAGTATATCAACAGGGAGGGACATTCAGTACTTC.

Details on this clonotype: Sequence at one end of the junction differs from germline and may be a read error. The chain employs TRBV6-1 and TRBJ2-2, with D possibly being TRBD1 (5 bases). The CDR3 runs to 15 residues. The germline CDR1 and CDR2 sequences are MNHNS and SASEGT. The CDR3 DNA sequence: TGTGCCCGCAGCCTCCAGACAGTAAGCACAGATACGCAGTTTTTT. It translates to CARSLQTVSTDTQFF.

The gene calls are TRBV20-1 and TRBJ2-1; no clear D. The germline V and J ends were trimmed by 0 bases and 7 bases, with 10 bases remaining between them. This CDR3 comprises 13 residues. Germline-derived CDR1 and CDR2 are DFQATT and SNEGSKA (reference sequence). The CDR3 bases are TGCAGTGCTAGAGATGGTGGGCCGAATGAGCAGTTCTTC. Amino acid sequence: CSARDGGPNEQFF.

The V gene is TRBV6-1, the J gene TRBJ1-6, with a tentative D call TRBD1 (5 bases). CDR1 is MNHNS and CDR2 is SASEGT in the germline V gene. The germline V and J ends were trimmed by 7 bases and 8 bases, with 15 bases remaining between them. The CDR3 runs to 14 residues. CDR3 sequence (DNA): TGTGCCAGCACTACAATCGGGACCGATTCACCCCTCCACTTT. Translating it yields CASTTIGTDSPLHF.

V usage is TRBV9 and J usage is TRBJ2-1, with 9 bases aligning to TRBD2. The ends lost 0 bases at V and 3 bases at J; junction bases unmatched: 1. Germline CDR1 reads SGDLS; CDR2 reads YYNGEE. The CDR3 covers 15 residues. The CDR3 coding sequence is TGTGCCAGCAGCGTAGCTAGCGGGGACTACAATGAGCAGTTCTTC. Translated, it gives CASSVASGDYNEQFF. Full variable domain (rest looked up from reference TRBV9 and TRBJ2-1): DSGVTQTPKHLITATGQRVTLRCSPRSGDLSVYWYQQSLDQGLQFLIQYYNGEERAKGNILERFSAQQFPDLHSELNLSSLELGDSALYFCASSVASGDYNEQFFGPGTRLTVL.